These 25 T cell receptor beta chains share one sample of origin, sequenced in a study of shared clonotypes between healthy human individuals. Some clones are missing from TCRdb's copy, which holds only in-frame ones; the method was immunoSEQ multiplex PCR. Here the sample spans more than 550,000 clones, about nine tenths being singletons. The sequenced sample consisted of memory CD8+ T cells from PBMCs. This sample's subset: CD45RO+ cells pooled with CCR7-negative TemRA cells. The receptors originated from a man aged 18 to 35 in good health. Some clones in this sample may be carry-over from other donors' samples.

This clone was counted a single time. The J gene is TRBJ2-2, the V gene TRBV27; D is uncertain. The germline V gene encodes CDR1 MNHEY and CDR2 SMNVEV (reference sequence). The CDR3 spans 15 residues. V lost 0 bases and J lost 4, with 9 bases in between. Here the CDR3 DNA reads TGTGCCAGCAGTTTATCGTTTTCGGCCACCGGGGAGCTGTTTTTT. Its protein is CASSLSFSATGELFF.

V is TRBV10-3 and J is TRBJ1-1; D unclear. V was clipped by 8 bases and J by 0 bases, with 10 bases between them. The CDR3 has 13 residues. Germline values: CDR1 ENHRY, CDR2 SYGVKD. The CDR3 DNA reads as TGTGCCATCGCCGGAGTGCTGAACACTGAAGCTTTCTTT. Translated, it gives CAIAGVLNTEAFF.

This sequence joins TRBV29-1 and TRBJ2-7; 8 positions match TRBD2. The junction had 4 bases not matched to a gene; V was cut back by 4 bases and J by 2 bases. The CDR3 consists of 13 residues. Germline V gives CDR1 SQVTM, CDR2 ANQGSEA. CDR3 loop: CSVVGREAYEQYF. For the CDR3, the DNA is TGCAGCGTTGTCGGGAGGGAGGCCTACGAGCAGTACTTC.

V and J are TRBV6-6 and TRBJ2-5, with 9 bases matching TRBD2. CDR3 length: 16 residues. Trimming at V came to 6 bases and at J to 3 bases, leaving 11 bases not matched to a gene. The V gene's germline CDR1 is MNHNY and CDR2 SVGAGI (reference sequence). CDR3 amino acids: CASRPRLAEGKETQYF. The CDR3 DNA reads TGTGCCAGCAGACCCCGACTAGCGGAGGGTAAAGAGACCCAGTACTTC.

V is TRBV9 and J is TRBJ1-1; D possibly corresponds to TRBD1 (6 bases). The V end was cut by 9 bases, the J end by 5 bases, with 23 bases between. Looked up from germline, CDR1 is SGDLS and CDR2 is YYNGEE. This CDR3 is built from 15 residues. The CDR3 sequence is CATSPGGSMGTEAFF. Here the CDR3 DNA reads TGTGCCACCTCCCCCGGGGGCAGTATGGGTACTGAAGCTTTCTTT.

Turning to this clone: Other nucleotide sequences in the sample specify the same CDR3. The rearrangement uses TRBV7-9 and TRBJ2-6; D perhaps matches TRBD1 (6 bases). This CDR3 is built from 15 residues. V was shortened by 4 bases and J by 4 bases, with 11 bases between the two germline ends. CDR1 and CDR2 from the germline V gene are SEHNR and FQNEAQ (reference sequence). The DNA of the CDR3 is TGTGCCAGCAGCTCCAGGGGTTCCGGGGCCAACGTCCTGACTTTC. It specifies CASSSRGSGANVLTF. Combining the CDR3 with reference TRBV7-9 and TRBJ2-6 gives the whole variable domain DTGVSQNPRHKITKRGQNVTFRCDPISEHNRLYWYRQTLGQGPEFLTYFQNEAQLEKSRLLSDRFSAERPKGSFSTLEIQRTEQGDSAMYLCASSSRGSGANVLTFGAGSRLTVL.

The chain employs TRBV7-9 and TRBJ1-2, with 11 bases identical to TRBD1. After removal of 6 bases from V and 7 bases from J, the junction contained 4 bases not matched to a gene. Germline values: CDR1 SEHNR, CDR2 FQNEAQ (reference sequence). The CDR3 totals 13 residues. CDR3 nucleotide sequence: TGTGCCAGCAGAACGGGACAGGGGGGTGGCTACACCTTC. Its protein is CASRTGQGGGYTF.

The V call is TRBV6-5, the J call TRBJ2-1, with D possibly being TRBD1 or TRBD2 (6 bases each). Deletions cut 2 bases from V and 4 bases from J, with 12 bases between. Germline V gene sequence: CDR1 MNHEY, CDR2 SVGAGI. The CDR3 is 15 amino acids. DNA of the CDR3: TGTGCCAGCAGTTACGGTAGGGGGGCGTACAATGAGCAGTTCTTC. Translating it yields CASSYGRGAYNEQFF.

A word on this clone: The junction differs from germline at one of its ends, possibly a read error. The chain carries TRBV6-1 and TRBJ1-1; a weak D match, TRBD1 (5 bases). The V gene's germline CDR1 is MNHNS and CDR2 SASEGT. This CDR3 contains 14 residues. The CDR3 spells CASFLLGSGTEAFF. In DNA, the CDR3 is TGTGCCAGCTTTTTATTGGGAAGTGGGACTGAGGCTTTCTTT.

The chain uses TRBV5-1 and TRBJ1-2; D is uncertain. The germline V and J ends were trimmed by 1 base and 3 bases, with 10 bases remaining between them. CDR1 and CDR2 from the germline V gene are SGHRS and YFSETQ. CDR3 length: 14 residues. The CDR3 DNA follows: TGCGCCAGCAGCTTGCTGGATCGGGACTATGGCTACACCTTC. Translating it yields CASSLLDRDYGYTF. The full variable domain, with the rest looked up from reference TRBV5-1 and TRBJ1-2, is KAGVTQTPRYLIKTRGQQVTLSCSPISGHRSVSWYQQTPGQGLQFLFEYFSETQRNKGNFPGRFSGRQFSNSRSEMNVSTLELGDSALYLCASSLLDRDYGYTFGSGTRLTVV.

V usage is TRBV2 and J usage is TRBJ2-3, with 14 bases that match TRBD2. The V gene end was trimmed by 8 bases and the J gene end by 4 bases; junction bases not matched to a gene: 17. This CDR3 is 19 amino acids long. CDR1 is SNHLY and CDR2 is FYNNEI in the germline V gene. The CDR3 DNA is TGTGCCAGCGGCCCCAGACTAGCGGGAGGGCCTAGTTATTCAGATACGCAGTATTTT. It encodes CASGPRLAGGPSYSDTQYF.

The chain joins TRBV4-1 to TRBJ2-1; D remains unclear. The germline V gene has CDR1 MGHRA and CDR2 YSYEKL. This CDR3 contains 16 residues. Deletions cut 1 base from V and 4 bases from J, with 14 bases between. The CDR3 sequence is CASSQGPYLGYNEQFF. CDR3 bases: TGCGCCAGCAGCCAAGGCCCCTATTTGGGGTACAATGAGCAGTTCTTC.

This clone has a single count. This chain uses TRBV28 with TRBJ2-5; tentatively, D is TRBD1 (5 bases). The CDR3 contains 15 residues. With 2 bases removed from V and 4 bases from J, the gap between germline ends came to 14 bases. Germline CDR1 MDHEN, CDR2 SYDVKM. CDR3 residues: CASSLPRGIGETQYF. In DNA, the CDR3 is TGTGCCAGCAGTTTACCAAGGGGAATCGGAGAGACCCAGTACTTC. The full variable domain, with the rest looked up from reference TRBV28 and TRBJ2-5, is DVKVTQSSRYLVKRTGEKVFLECVQDMDHENMFWYRQDPGLGLRLIYFSYDVKMKEKGDIPEGYSVSREKKERFSLILESASTNQTSMYLCASSLPRGIGETQYFGPGTRLLVL.

CDR3 loop: CASTERIYNEQFF. The CDR3 DNA reads TGTGCCAGCACGGAGCGAATCTACAATGAGCAGTTCTTC. The chain combines TRBV6-5 with TRBJ2-1; D remains ambiguous. The CDR3 runs 13 residues. The germline V gene encodes CDR1 MNHEY and CDR2 SVGAGI. Trimming cost V 7 bases and J 3 bases, with 10 bases left between them.

The V and J genes are TRBV25-1 and TRBJ2-1, with 9 positions matching TRBD2. The CDR3 covers 14 residues. J lost 4 bases, V lost 2 bases, and 0 bases had no gene match. Germline CDR1 is MGHDK and CDR2 is SYGVNS. The chain's CDR3 is CASSELAGYNEQFF. The DNA for the CDR3 is TGTGCCAGCAGTGAACTAGCGGGGTACAATGAGCAGTTCTTC.

The V call is TRBV28, the J call TRBJ2-3, with 9 positions matching TRBD2. The length of the CDR3 is 15 residues. From germline, CDR1 is MDHEN and CDR2 SYDVKM. Trimming at V came to 3 bases and at J to 4 bases, leaving 5 bases not matched to a gene. The CDR3 reads CASSLAGGPADTQYF. DNA for the CDR3: TGTGCCAGCAGTTTGGCGGGAGGGCCGGCAGATACGCAGTATTTT.

The V and J genes are TRBV14 and TRBJ2-7; TRBD1 might be the D (6 bases). The germline V and J ends were trimmed by 2 bases and 6 bases, with 17 bases remaining between them. CDR3 size: 15 residues. CDR1 and CDR2 (germline): SGHDN, FVKESK. The CDR3: CASSQRTRGSTEQYF. CDR3 sequence (DNA): TGTGCCAGCAGCCAAAGGACCAGGGGATCCACCGAGCAGTACTTC.

The J gene is TRBJ1-1, the V gene TRBV5-6; D remains unclear. CDR3 length: 12 residues. Germline values: CDR1 SGHDT, CDR2 YYEEEE. V was pared by 4 bases and J by 1 base, with 5 bases between. The CDR3 spells CASSEGNTEAFF. As DNA, the CDR3 is TGTGCCAGCAGCGAGGGGAACACTGAAGCTTTCTTT.

V gene TRBV7-9 combines with J gene TRBJ2-1, with D perhaps TRBD1 (5 bases). This CDR3 spans 13 amino acids. CDR1 SEHNR and CDR2 FQNEAQ come from the germline V gene (reference sequence). V was shortened by 0 bases and J by 14 bases, with 14 bases between the two germline ends. CDR3 sequence reads: CASSLALTVNEFF. The CDR3 DNA reads TGTGCCAGCAGCTTAGCTCTGACAGTTAACGAGTTCTTC. Supplemented by reference TRBV7-9 and TRBJ2-1, the full variable domain reads DTGVSQNPRHKITKRGQNVTFRCDPISEHNRLYWYRQTLGQGPEFLTYFQNEAQLEKSRLLSDRFSAERPKGSFSTLEIQRTEQGDSAMYLCASSLALTVNEFFGPGTRLTVL.

The chain combines TRBV19 with TRBJ1-1; 7 bases line up with TRBD1. Unmatched junction bases numbered 20, after V lost 6 bases and J lost 10 bases. CDR1 is LNHDA and CDR2 is SQIVND in the germline V gene (reference sequence). The CDR3 is 16 residues long. This CDR3 reads CASRSYGQAVFDRAFF. CDR3 DNA: TGTGCCAGTAGATCGTATGGACAGGCAGTTTTCGATCGAGCTTTCTTT.

The chain links TRBV9 to TRBJ1-2, with D possibly matching TRBD1 (5 bases). V lost 4 bases and J 4 bases, leaving 17 bases between the germline ends. CDR3 length: 15 residues. In germline, CDR1 is SGDLS, CDR2 YYNGEE. The CDR3 spells CASSPGVGGIYGYTF. CDR3 DNA: TGTGCCAGCAGCCCCGGGGTGGGGGGTATCTATGGCTACACCTTC.

This clone was found a few times. This chain connects TRBV13 to TRBJ2-3, with a weak D call TRBD1 (6 bases). Trimming cost V 3 bases and J 6 bases, with 13 bases left between them. CDR3 length equals 14 residues. The V gene's germline CDR1 is PRHDT and CDR2 FYEKMQ (reference sequence). The DNA for the CDR3 is TGTGCCAGCAGCTTTGTGAAGGGGGAGGATACGCAGTATTTT. This encodes CASSFVKGEDTQYF.

The chain couples TRBV7-9 to TRBJ1-4; unclear D gene. Trimming removed 3 bases at V and 1 base at J, with 12 bases between. The CDR3 has 16 residues. Germline values: CDR1 SEHNR, CDR2 FQNEAQ (reference sequence). CDR3 sequence reads: CASSLSSRRTNEKLFF. The CDR3 nucleotides read TGTGCCAGCAGCTTGTCCAGTAGAAGAACTAATGAAAAACTGTTTTTT. The variable domain in full, completed from reference TRBV7-9 and TRBJ1-4, reads DTGVSQNPRHKITKRGQNVTFRCDPISEHNRLYWYRQTLGQGPEFLTYFQNEAQLEKSRLLSDRFSAERPKGSFSTLEIQRTEQGDSAMYLCASSLSSRRTNEKLFFGSGTQLSVL.

In DNA form, the CDR3 reads TGTGCCAGCAGTTTGGCCTCGTTCAGCCAAGAGACCCAGTACTTC. Translation gives CASSLASFSQETQYF. The gene calls are TRBV27 and TRBJ2-5; D call uncertain. The CDR3 runs 15 residues. V was pared by 3 bases and J by 1 base, with 12 bases between. Germline V lookup: CDR1 MNHEY, CDR2 SMNVEV (reference sequence).

The V and J genes are TRBV27 and TRBJ1-1, with D tentatively TRBD1 (6 bases). Germline CDR1 reads MNHEY; CDR2 reads SMNVEV (reference sequence). There are 13 residues in the CDR3. Between the trimmed V and J ends, which lost 6 bases and 7 bases, there was a span of 15 bases. The CDR3 loop reads CASRPDRDIEAFF. In nucleotides, the CDR3 is TGTGCCAGCAGGCCGGACCGGGACATTGAAGCTTTCTTT.